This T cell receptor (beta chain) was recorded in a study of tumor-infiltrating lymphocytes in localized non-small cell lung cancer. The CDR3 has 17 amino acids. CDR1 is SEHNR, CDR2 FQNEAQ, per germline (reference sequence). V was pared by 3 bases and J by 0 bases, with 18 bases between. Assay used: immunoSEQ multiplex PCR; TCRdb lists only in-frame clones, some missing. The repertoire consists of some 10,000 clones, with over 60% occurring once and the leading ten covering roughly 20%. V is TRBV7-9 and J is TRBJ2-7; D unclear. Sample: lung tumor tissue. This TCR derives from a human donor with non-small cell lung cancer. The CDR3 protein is CASSFSVGVPISYEQYF. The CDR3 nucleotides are TGTGCCAGCAGCTTTAGTGTGGGCGTACCGATCTCCTACGAGCAGTACTTC.